Listed below are T cell receptor beta chains from one sample, sequenced in a study of regulatory T cells in long-lasting Graves disease. MiXCR was run by TCRdb on the multiplex PCR reads, yielding one entry per CDR3 protein. This sample has some 330,000 distinct CDR3 sequences, with 20% to 25% found just once. The specimen was peripheral blood mononuclear cells (PBMCs), collected when the disease was refractory, from a patient treated with antithyroid drugs. All receptors come from a middle-aged woman with Graves disease. The conserved cysteine and the conserved F or W are not part of the CDR3 here. Clone size is given for some rows only: seen once, a few or many times, or a class if the clone is expanded.

clone_size	v_call	j_call	cdr3_aa
many	TRBV6-5	TRBJ1-4	ASSYRRATGTGEKLF
few	TRBV29-1	TRBJ1-1	SVLGGDTEAF
.	TRBV28	TRBJ2-1	ASSSPDGAGGPDEQF
many	TRBV5-1	TRBJ1-1	ASSLGGQGLTEAF
.	TRBV7-3	TRBJ2-2	ASSPQLSINTGELF
many	TRBV2	TRBJ1-6	ASRFRGADNSPLH
.	TRBV10-3	TRBJ2-2	AISRSGAQAPGELF
many	TRBV2	TRBJ2-2	ASMSRRLTGELF
many	TRBV12-3/TRBV12-4	TRBJ2-7	ASSLTPLKSLGGIYYEQY
.	TRBV28	TRBJ1-1	ASSFLGVNTEAF
many	TRBV6-5	TRBJ2-5	ASSYSTGTGDGQTQY
many	TRBV7-9	TRBJ2-2	ASSVDLTGELF
few	TRBV6-1	TRBJ2-5	ASSQTSGLETQY
.	TRBV5-1	TRBJ2-2	ASSWTPNETGELF
.	TRBV7-9	TRBJ2-7	ASSLGTSGKGTYEQY
.	TRBV2	TRBJ1-6	ASRTANNSPLH
many	TRBV19	TRBJ1-4	ASSIGTEGSEKLF
many	TRBV11-2	TRBJ2-7	ASSSRARQIYEQY
.	TRBV27	TRBJ2-5	ASSLTGLTTLETQY
.	TRBV20-1	TRBJ2-7	SARGTGIDEQY
.	TRBV9	TRBJ1-6	ASSVEQGLRLH
.	TRBV28	TRBJ1-2	ASSLRQLHGYT
.	TRBV28	TRBJ2-3	ASSLGFFRLKSTDTQY
many	TRBV6-1	TRBJ2-7	ASSVVAGAYEQY
many	TRBV6-1	TRBJ2-4	ASTRPGLLAENIQY
.	TRBV12-3/TRBV12-4	TRBJ2-3	ASATGARSTDTQY
many	TRBV28	TRBJ2-5	ASTIDYRGVGQETQY
many	TRBV28	TRBJ1-1	ASSLPGTKMNTEAF
few	TRBV11-2	TRBJ2-5	ASSGTAGQETQY
.	TRBV7-9	TRBJ2-1	ASSQPWRSNEQF
.	TRBV11-2	.	ASRTLAGPAETQY
.	TRBV29-1	TRBJ2-7	SVEDSGSRYERY
many	TRBV28	TRBJ2-7	ASTPDIGAGKSSYEQY
many	TRBV28	TRBJ2-5	ASSPRGLGGETQY
.	TRBV5-5	TRBJ2-6	ASSLSVAGGPGSGANVLT
few	TRBV7-2	TRBJ2-5	ASSFQGPGPQETQY
few	TRBV5-6	TRBJ1-1	ASSQTYTEAF
few	TRBV3-1	TRBJ2-5	ASSQGLALETQY
.	TRBV7-3	TRBJ2-7	ASSLTGQGGYEQY
.	TRBV3-1	TRBJ2-5	ASSQDLGLAGGETRY
many	TRBV2	TRBJ2-7	ASSDPVYRWGYEQY
many	TRBV5-1	TRBJ2-7	ASSPRGEPYEQY
few	TRBV27	TRBJ2-2	ASKGTGELF
many	TRBV11-2	TRBJ2-7	ASSLGAFYEQY
many	TRBV12-3/TRBV12-4	TRBJ1-6	ASSSTGYNSPLH
.	TRBV18	TRBJ2-5	ASSPRFGTGDEY
.	TRBV5-1	TRBJ2-7	ASSYGQPGTYEQY
few	TRBV28	TRBJ2-1	ASSLTPASNEQF